This entry is about one T cell receptor beta chain. No antigen is known for it. The data were obtained in a study of shared clonotypes between healthy human individuals. Looking at the study overall: A few men and a couple of women, aged 18 to 49, were donors. Donors had three CD4 naive, three CD4 memory, two CD8 naive and one CD8 memory plate apiece.

Per the germline V gene, CDR1 is SNHLY and CDR2 is FYNNEI. CDR3 length: 16 residues. V lost 7 bases and J 0 bases, leaving 19 bases between the germline ends. Authors' methods: Without quality scores, immunoSEQ junctional reads could not be filtered like full-length reads. Profiled with immunoSEQ multiplex PCR; TCRdb holds only in-frame clones, not every one. D and trimming were read from the DNA, whereas the V and J calls and clone size are those reported in that table. This table holds hundreds of thousands of clones, roughly 96% found once. The naive CD8 subset, CD45RO-negative cells positively selected for CCR7, excluded terminally differentiated effector memory CD45RA+ cells. Study results and limitations: With a few donors compared, 4% to 5% of naive CD4 clonotypes were shared.

The chain uses TRBV2 and TRBJ2-7, with TRBD2 as a possible D gene (6 bases). The source is a woman in her 30s in good health. The sequencing sample was made of naive CD8+ T cells sorted from blood. DNA for the CDR3: TGTGCCAGCATCTCCCCCCAAGCGGGCCTCTCCTACGAGCAGTACTTC. Translating it yields CASISPQAGLSYEQYF.